These 26 T cell receptor beta chains were sequenced from one sample in a study of blood T cells in healthy people across ages. Using a J-beta primer mix together with a sample-barcoded 5' primer, a second PCR was run for roughly 6 to 12 cycles. A single record per CDR3 protein comes from TCRdb applying MiXCR to the 5' RACE reads. The data hold about 1.6 million distinct CDR3 sequences, with about 35% observed a single time. Sequenced sample: blood. Source of these receptors: a woman younger than 45 in good health.

This clonotype was observed a handful of times. The V and J genes are TRBV5-6 and TRBJ2-7; D remains unclear. Trimming pared 4 bases from V and 0 bases from J, leaving 8 bases between. The CDR3 covers 13 residues. From germline, CDR1 is SGHDT and CDR2 YYEEEE. CDR3 residues: CASSTDNSYEQYF. CDR3 bases: TGTGCCAGCAGCACAGACAACTCCTACGAGCAGTACTTC. The complete variable domain, with remaining parts taken from reference TRBV5-6 and TRBJ2-7, reads DAGVTQSPTHLIKTRGQQVTLRCSPKSGHDTVSWYQQALGQGPQFIFQYYEEEERQRGNFPDRFSGHQFPNYSSELNVNALLLGDSALYLCASSTDNSYEQYFGPGTRLTVT.

This clonotype was recorded a few times. The chain has TRBV7-9 and TRBJ1-1; 10 positions match TRBD1. V was clipped by 4 bases and J by 4 bases; unmatched bases: 6. This CDR3 comprises 15 residues. Germline CDR1 SEHNR, CDR2 FQNEAQ (reference sequence). CDR3: CASSWGQGLSTEAFF. In DNA form, the CDR3 reads TGTGCCAGCAGCTGGGGACAGGGGTTGAGCACTGAAGCTTTCTTT.

The chain uses TRBV5-6 and TRBJ2-3, with TRBD2 matching over 7 bases. V trimming: 3 bases; J trimming: 4 bases; junction bases outside the gene matches: 11. The CDR3 loop spans 16 amino acids. The V gene's germline CDR1 is SGHDT and CDR2 YYEEEE. CDR3 bases: TGTGCCAGCAGCTATATGACTAGCAGCCGTGCAGATACGCAGTATTTT. It specifies CASSYMTSSRADTQYF.

The chain joins TRBV13 to TRBJ2-5, with D unresolved. The CDR3 is made up of 12 amino acids. The germline V and J ends were trimmed by 7 bases and 4 bases, with 10 bases remaining between them. CDR1 is PRHDT, CDR2 FYEKMQ, per germline (reference sequence). As DNA, the CDR3 is TGTGCCAGCACTTTTGGCAGAGAGACCCAGTACTTC. It specifies CASTFGRETQYF.

This clonotype was seen many times. V usage is TRBV10-3 and J usage is TRBJ2-5, with TRBD1 identical over 7 bases. This CDR3 is built from 15 residues. Germline V gene sequence: CDR1 ENHRY, CDR2 SYGVKD. V lost 4 bases, J lost 0 bases, and 5 bases stayed unmatched. Written as DNA, the CDR3 is TGTGCCATCAGTGGAGACAGGGCCCACCAAGAGACCCAGTACTTC. As protein: CAISGDRAHQETQYF.

The V gene is TRBV4-1, the J gene TRBJ1-5; possibly TRBD1 for D (6 bases). V lost 1 base, J lost 5 bases, and 12 bases lay in between. The CDR3 is made up of 15 amino acids. CDR1 MGHRA and CDR2 YSYEKL come from the germline V gene. The CDR3, as DNA: TGCGCCAGCAGCCAAGTTTGGGGACATGATCAGCCCCAGCATTTT. Translated, it gives CASSQVWGHDQPQHF.

The chain carries TRBV4-1 and TRBJ2-3, with D perhaps being TRBD1 or TRBD2 (5 bases each). This CDR3 spans 18 amino acids. The germline V gene encodes CDR1 MGHRA and CDR2 YSYEKL. V lost 3 bases to trimming and J lost 2 bases, with 21 bases between them. The CDR3 coding sequence is TGCGCCAGCAGCCAGTTGGTAGGGACCGATCGTTACACAGATACGCAGTATTTT. Translating gives CASSQLVGTDRYTDTQYF.

The V call is TRBV19, the J call TRBJ2-5; tentatively, D is TRBD1 or TRBD2 (5 bases each). The end of the DNA fits TRBJ2-7 better, so the J call may be wrong. Germline CDR1 and CDR2: LNHDA and SQIVND (reference sequence). The CDR3 consists of 15 residues. DNA for the CDR3: TGTGCCAGTAGTATATCGGGAACAGGCGGACACGAGCAGTACTTC. It translates to CASSISGTGGHEQYF.

The chain carries TRBV18 and TRBJ2-7; D call uncertain. Trimming took off 0 bases at V and 2 bases at J, with 8 bases between the two ends. From germline, CDR1 is KGHSH and CDR2 LQKENI. This CDR3 region has 14 residues. For the CDR3, the DNA is TGTGCCAGCTCACCACCGGCCAGGCCCTACGAGCAGTACTTC. This encodes CASSPPARPYEQYF. Drawing the rest from reference TRBV18 and TRBJ2-7, the complete variable domain is NAGVMQNPRHLVRRRGQEARLRCSPMKGHSHVYWYRQLPEEGLKFMVYLQKENIIDESGMPKERFSAEFPKEGPSILRIQQVVRGDSAAYFCASSPPARPYEQYFGPGTRLTVT.

This rearrangement joins TRBV20-1 to TRBJ2-7, with no clear D. V lost 6 bases, J lost 1 base, and 10 bases lay in between. CDR1 DFQATT and CDR2 SNEGSKA come from the germline V gene (reference sequence). CDR3 size: 12 residues. DNA of the CDR3: TGCAGTGCCCAAAGCATATCCTACGAGCAGTACTTC. It encodes CSAQSISYEQYF.

This clonotype was counted a few times. V is TRBV7-2 and J is TRBJ1-1; no definite D call. With 4 bases removed from V and 1 base from J, the gap between germline ends came to 13 bases. Germline-derived CDR1 and CDR2 are SGHTA and FQGNSA. The CDR3 sequence is 15 residues long. The CDR3 loop reads CASSSPPGRNTEAFF. In DNA, the CDR3 is TGTGCCAGCAGCTCCCCACCGGGGAGGAACACTGAAGCTTTCTTT.

The table lists this clonotype with many counts. The V gene is TRBV6-1, the J gene TRBJ1-2; D might be TRBD1 (6 bases). CDR3 size: 15 residues. V shed 4 bases and J shed 2 bases, with 14 bases lying between them. The germline V gene has CDR1 MNHNS and CDR2 SASEGT. The CDR3 coding sequence is TGTGCCAGCAGTGGCGGGACATCCGACAACTATGGCTACACCTTC. It translates to CASSGGTSDNYGYTF.

There are a few counts of this clonotype. The V and J genes are TRBV4-1 and TRBJ1-2; weak D call: TRBD1 (6 bases). Deletions cut 4 bases from V and 4 bases from J, with 16 bases between. Germline V gives CDR1 MGHRA, CDR2 YSYEKL. The CDR3 has 15 amino acids. CDR3 protein: CASSRDILTRYGYTF. The CDR3 DNA is TGCGCCAGCAGCCGGGACATACTAACCCGCTATGGCTACACCTTC.

This clonotype was recorded at least ten times. The rearrangement links TRBV5-1 to TRBJ1-2; the D gene is possibly TRBD1 (5 bases). This CDR3 is 12 amino acids long. V was pared by 0 bases and J by 7 bases, with 7 bases between. Germline values: CDR1 SGHRS, CDR2 YFSETQ. The CDR3 reads CASSLEGAGYTF. The DNA of the CDR3 is TGCGCCAGCAGCTTGGAAGGGGCTGGCTACACCTTC.

Regarding this clonotype: An end of the junction does not agree with germline; a read error may underlie this. The chain recombines TRBV20-1 with TRBJ2-4, with a tentative D call TRBD1 (5 bases). The J call could be wrong; TRBJ2-7 is a better fit for the DNA end. This CDR3 region has 12 residues. CDR1 is DFQATT and CDR2 is SNEGSKA in the germline V gene (reference sequence). CDR3 DNA sequence: TGCAGTGCTGGAGAGCAGGGCAACGAGCAGTACTTC. It encodes CSAGEQGNEQYF.

Details on this clonotype: A far larger clone lies a single base away; this is likely a read error. The V and J genes are TRBV7-2 and TRBJ1-2, with TRBD1 identical over 7 bases. The CDR3 extends over 13 amino acids. Germline V gene lookup returns CDR1 SGHTA and CDR2 FQGNSA. V dropped 5 bases and J dropped 4; count of bases not matched to a gene: 4. The DNA for the CDR3 is TGTGCCAGCAGCCAACGACAGGGCTATGGCTACACCTTC. As protein: CASSQRQGYGYTF. The variable domain in full, with the rest retrieved from reference TRBV7-2 and TRBJ1-2, is GAGVSQSPSNKVTEKGKDVELRCDPISGHTALYWYRQSLGQGLEFLIYFQGNSAPDKSGLPSDRFSAERTGGSVSTLTIQRTQQEDSAVYLCASSQRQGYGYTFGSGTRLTVV.

The V call is TRBV12-3 or TRBV12-4, the J call TRBJ2-3, with D possibly matching TRBD2 (5 bases). The CDR3 totals 14 residues. Trimming shortened V by 3 bases and J by 6 bases, and 13 bases separated the two germline ends. The CDR3 reads CASSFSRGWDTQYF. DNA for the CDR3: TGTGCCAGCAGTTTCTCCCGGGGATGGGATACGCAGTATTTT.

This clonotype was seen only a few times. The chain combines TRBV10-3 with TRBJ1-3; no clear D. The CDR3 contains 13 residues. CDR1 is ENHRY and CDR2 is SYGVKD in the germline V gene. With 7 bases removed from V and 4 bases from J, the gap between germline ends came to 11 bases. In nucleotides, the CDR3 is TGTGCCATCACAGAGGGATACGGAAACACCATATATTTT. Translated, it gives CAITEGYGNTIYF.

This chain connects TRBV7-3 to TRBJ2-3, with 7 positions matching TRBD2. The CDR3 runs 14 residues. Unmatched junction bases numbered 12, after V lost 5 bases and J lost 10 bases. The germline V gene has CDR1 SGHTA and CDR2 FQGTGA. The CDR3 sequence is CASSQTLASDAQYF. Written as DNA, the CDR3 is TGTGCCAGCAGCCAAACACTAGCGTCGGATGCGCAGTATTTT.

The V gene is TRBV30, the J gene TRBJ1-6, with D unclear. The V end lost 0 bases, the J end lost 11 bases, and 17 bases lay between the germline ends. Germline CDR1 and CDR2: GTSNPN and SVGIG (reference sequence). The CDR3 is 15 amino acids. The CDR3 spells CAWSVSRRPAAPLHF. CDR3 nucleotides: TGTGCCTGGAGTGTATCACGCCGTCCTGCGGCACCCCTCCACTTT.

There are a few counts of this clonotype. The rearrangement uses TRBV5-4 and TRBJ2-7; TRBD1 might be the D (6 bases). CDR1 is SGHNT, CDR2 YYREEE, per germline (reference sequence). Trimming took 4 bases from V and 2 from J, leaving 13 bases between them. This CDR3 is 14 amino acids long. This CDR3 reads CASSSRDNPYEQYF. CDR3 nucleotide sequence: TGTGCCAGCAGCAGCCGGGACAACCCCTACGAGCAGTACTTC.

For this clonotype: Germline and junction disagree at one end, which may indicate a read error. V gene TRBV7-2 combines with J gene TRBJ2-1, with 11 bases identical to TRBD2. Germline CDR1 and CDR2: SGHTA and FQGNSA. This CDR3 contains 15 residues. CDR3 in DNA: TGTGCCGGCAGCGTCACTAGCGGGGGCTCCAATGAGCAGTTCTTC. It yields the protein CAGSVTSGGSNEQFF.

V and J are TRBV20-1 and TRBJ2-7; TRBD2 agrees at 11 bases. The CDR3 has 14 residues. Trimming cost V 6 bases and J 7 bases; bases outside gene matches: 11. The germline V gene has CDR1 DFQATT and CDR2 SNEGSKA (reference sequence). The CDR3 region is CSALTSGTIGEQYF. CDR3 nucleotides: TGCAGTGCGTTGACTAGCGGGACGATAGGGGAGCAGTACTTC.

The chain has TRBV5-1 and TRBJ2-1, with TRBD2 matching 8 bases. The J segment lost 10 bases and the V segment lost 5 bases, leaving 8 bases of the junction unmatched. This CDR3 has 13 residues. The germline V gene encodes CDR1 SGHRS and CDR2 YFSETQ. CDR3 in DNA: TGCGCCAGCAGTCACACTAGCGGAGGGGAGCAGTTCTTC. This codes for CASSHTSGGEQFF.

This clonotype was recorded many times. The chain recombines TRBV5-5 with TRBJ2-7, with 7 bases that match TRBD1. The CDR3 totals 14 residues. V dropped 3 bases and J dropped 7; count of bases not matched to a gene: 10. The germline V gene encodes CDR1 SGHKS and CDR2 YYEKEE (reference sequence). CDR3 residues: CASSSEQGIQEQYF. CDR3 in DNA: TGTGCCAGCAGCTCGGAACAGGGGATCCAGGAGCAGTACTTC.

The rearrangement links TRBV28 to TRBJ2-5; D remains unclear. Trimming removed 8 bases from V and 4 bases from J, with 17 bases in between. The germline V gene has CDR1 MDHEN and CDR2 SYDVKM. The CDR3 consists of 14 residues. This CDR3 reads CASHGPGNSETQYF. CDR3 nucleotides: TGTGCCAGCCACGGGCCGGGCAATTCAGAGACCCAGTACTTC.